This record looks at one T cell receptor (beta chain) sequence and its context. Its antigen is currently unknown. The entry originates in a study of shared clonotypes between healthy human individuals. The method was immunoSEQ multiplex PCR; TCRdb's version includes in-frame clones alone and lacks a portion of them. In the table there are about a million clones, approximately 68% of which are singletons. This CDR3 is built from 16 residues. Germline V gives CDR1 LNHDA, CDR2 SQIVND (reference sequence). J gave up 0 bases and V 3 bases, and 7 bases lay outside the gene matches. Study results and limitations: Generally, naive subsets came out with larger estimated richness than memory subsets. It was observed that roughly 5.5% of naive CD4 clonotypes were shared across a few donors. It was expected that sequencing depth would affect clonotype sharing among donors. All-four-donor shared clonotypes had higher generation probabilities than non-shared clonotypes did.

The sequence derives from a man younger than 30 in good health. Sequencing input: memory CD4+ T cells sorted from blood. Subset here: CD45RA-negative fraction. This sequence joins TRBV19 and TRBJ1-1; 7 positions match TRBD1. DNA of the CDR3: TGTGCCAGTAGTATGCGGACAGGAGGGGTGAACACTGAAGCTTTCTTT. This sequence encodes CASSMRTGGVNTEAFF.